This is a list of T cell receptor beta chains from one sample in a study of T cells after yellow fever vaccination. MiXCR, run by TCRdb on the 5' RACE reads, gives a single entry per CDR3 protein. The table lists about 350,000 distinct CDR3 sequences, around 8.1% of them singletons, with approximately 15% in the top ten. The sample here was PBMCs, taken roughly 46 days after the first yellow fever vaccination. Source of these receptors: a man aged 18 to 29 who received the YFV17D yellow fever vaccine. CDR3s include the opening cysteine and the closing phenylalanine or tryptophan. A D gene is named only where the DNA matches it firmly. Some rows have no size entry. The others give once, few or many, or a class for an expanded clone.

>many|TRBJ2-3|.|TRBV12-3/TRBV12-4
CASSLKPPSTDTQYF
TGTGCCAGCAGTTTGAAGCCACCTAGCACAGATACGCAGTATTTT
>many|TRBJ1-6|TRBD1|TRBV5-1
CASSDTGGDSPLHF
TGCGCCAGCAGCGATACAGGGGGGGATTCACCCCTCCACTTT
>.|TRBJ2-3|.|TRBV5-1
CASSLVQVTDTQYF
TGCGCCAGCAGCTTAGTCCAGGTCACAGATACGCAGTATTTT
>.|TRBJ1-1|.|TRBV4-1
CASSQGGGIWTEAFF
TGCGCCAGCAGCCAAGGAGGGGGAATATGGACTGAAGCTTTCTTT
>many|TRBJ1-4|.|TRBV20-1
CSANRPSVEREKLFF
TGCAGTGCTAACCGGCCATCGGTCGAGCGAGAAAAACTGTTTTTT
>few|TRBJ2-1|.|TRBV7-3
CASSIEQGGYNEQFF
TGTGCCAGCAGCATTGAACAGGGGGGGTACAATGAGCAGTTCTTC
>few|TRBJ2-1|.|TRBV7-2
CASSPRQFSYNEQFF
TGTGCCAGCAGCCCCCGACAGTTTTCCTACAATGAGCAGTTCTTC
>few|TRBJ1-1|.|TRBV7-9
CASSLGPHLTEAFF
TGTGCCAGCAGCTTAGGTCCCCACCTGACCGAAGCTTTCTTT
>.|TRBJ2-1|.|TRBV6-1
CASSLEVGGRNEQFF
TGTGCCAGCAGCCTCGAGGTCGGGGGTCGCAATGAGCAGTTCTTC
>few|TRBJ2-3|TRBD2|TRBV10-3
CAISPGLAGTDTQYF
TGTGCCATCAGCCCGGGACTAGCGGGCACAGATACGCAGTATTTT
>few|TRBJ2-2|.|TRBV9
CASSPTGYDTGELFF
TGTGCCAGCAGCCCCACAGGGTACGACACCGGGGAGCTGTTTTTT
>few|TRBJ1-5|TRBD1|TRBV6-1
CASSTDDRGSNQPQHF
TGTGCCAGCAGCACCGACGACAGGGGTAGCAATCAGCCCCAGCATTTT
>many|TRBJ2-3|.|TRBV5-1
CASSLEDTQYF
TGCGCCAGCAGCTTGGAAGATACGCAGTATTTT
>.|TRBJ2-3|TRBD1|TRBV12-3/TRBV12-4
CASRGQGSDTQYF
TGTGCCAGCAGGGGACAGGGGAGCGATACGCAGTATTTT
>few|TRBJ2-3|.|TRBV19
CASSISGAGTSTDTQYF
TGTGCCAGTAGTATCTCTGGGGCAGGAACTAGCACAGATACGCAGTATTTT
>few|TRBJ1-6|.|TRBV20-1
CSARTELNSPLHF
TGCAGTGCTAGGACAGAATTGAATTCACCCCTCCACTTT
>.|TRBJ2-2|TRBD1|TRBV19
CASTRTGGVTGELFF
TGTGCCAGTACCCGGACAGGGGGAGTTACCGGGGAGCTGTTTTTT
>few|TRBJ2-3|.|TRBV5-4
CASGRAGRGLTDTQYF
TGTGCCAGCGGACGGGCGGGGCGGGGCCTCACAGATACGCAGTATTTT
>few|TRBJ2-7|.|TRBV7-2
CASSLDRPYEQYF
TGTGCCAGCAGCCTGGACCGACCCTACGAGCAGTACTTC
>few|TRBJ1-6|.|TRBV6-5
CASSSRELGNSPLHF
TGTGCCAGCAGTTCTAGGGAGTTGGGTAATTCACCCCTCCACTTT
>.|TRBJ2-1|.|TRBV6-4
CASSDPLAPYNEQFF
TGTGCCAGCAGTGACCCACTAGCCCCCTACAATGAGCAGTTCTTC
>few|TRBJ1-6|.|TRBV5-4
CASSRRDNNSPLHF
TGTGCCAGCAGCCGCCGGGACAATAATTCACCCCTCCACTTT
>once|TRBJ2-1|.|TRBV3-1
CASSQVRVGYNEQFF
TGTGCCAGCAGCCAAGTTAGGGTGGGGTACAATGAGCAGTTCTTC
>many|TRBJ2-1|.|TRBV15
CATSRQGTYNEQFF
TGTGCCACCAGCAGACAGGGTACCTACAATGAGCAGTTCTTC
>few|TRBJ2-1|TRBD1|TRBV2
CASSQGERQFF
TGTGCCAGCAGTCAGGGGGAGCGGCAGTTCTTC
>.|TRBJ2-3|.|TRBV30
CAWRELAGGTQYF
TGTGCCTGGAGGGAACTAGCTGGCGGTACGCAGTATTTT
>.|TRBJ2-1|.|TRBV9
CASSPSGAYNEQFF
TGTGCCAGCAGCCCTAGTGGTGCTTACAATGAGCAGTTCTTC
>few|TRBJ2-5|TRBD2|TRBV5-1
CASSLNSGGEETQYF
TGCGCCAGCAGCTTGAATAGCGGGGGGGAAGAGACCCAGTACTTC
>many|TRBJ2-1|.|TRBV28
CASSTPGREQFF
TGTGCCAGCAGTACACCAGGACGTGAGCAGTTCTTC
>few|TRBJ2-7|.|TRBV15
CATSRDIPYEQYF
TGTGCCACCAGCAGGGACATCCCCTACGAGCAGTACTTC
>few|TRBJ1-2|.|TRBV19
CASSMTLANYGYTF
TGTGCCAGTAGTATGACGTTAGCTAACTATGGCTACACCTTC
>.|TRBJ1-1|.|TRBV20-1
CSAHVSGRDTEAFF
TGCAGTGCTCACGTCTCAGGGCGGGACACTGAAGCTTTCTTT
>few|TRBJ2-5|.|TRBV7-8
CASSGAAQETQYF
TGTGCCAGCAGTGGGGCTGCTCAAGAGACCCAGTACTTC
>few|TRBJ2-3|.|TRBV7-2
CASSSTPTDTQYF
TGTGCCAGCAGCTCAACCCCCACAGATACGCAGTATTTT
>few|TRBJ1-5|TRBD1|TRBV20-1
CSARHRGNSNQPQHF
TGCAGTGCTAGACACAGGGGGAATAGCAATCAGCCCCAGCATTTT
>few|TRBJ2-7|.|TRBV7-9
CASSSTASSYEQYF
TGTGCCAGCAGCTCGACAGCTAGCTCCTACGAGCAGTACTTC
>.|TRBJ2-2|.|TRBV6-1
CASSSPTTVTGELFF
TGTGCCAGCAGCTCTCCCACGACAGTCACCGGGGAGCTGTTTTTT
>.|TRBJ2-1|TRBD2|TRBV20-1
CSAGPLPGGMNEQFF
TGCAGTGCTGGCCCCCTACCGGGGGGGATGAATGAGCAGTTCTTC
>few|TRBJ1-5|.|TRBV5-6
CASSLGTLSNQPQHF
TGTGCCAGCAGCTTGGGGACACTTAGCAATCAGCCCCAGCATTTT
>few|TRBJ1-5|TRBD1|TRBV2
CASSGDRARGQPQHF
TGTGCCAGCAGTGGAGACAGGGCCCGGGGGCAGCCCCAGCATTTT
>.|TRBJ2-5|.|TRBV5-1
CASSLDVNQETQYF
TGCGCCAGCAGCTTGGATGTAAACCAAGAGACCCAGTACTTC
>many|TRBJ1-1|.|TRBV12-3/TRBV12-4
CASSPGSGTEAFF
TGTGCCAGCAGCCCAGGGTCGGGCACTGAAGCTTTCTTT
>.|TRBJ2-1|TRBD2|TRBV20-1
CSARGGGGRRNEQFF
TGCAGTGCTAGAGGAGGCGGGGGTCGTCGAAATGAGCAGTTCTTC
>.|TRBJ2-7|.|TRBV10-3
CAISDPGRDYEQYF
TGTGCCATCAGTGACCCGGGGCGGGACTACGAGCAGTACTTC
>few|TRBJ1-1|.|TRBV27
CASLGGSEAFF
TGTGCCAGCCTGGGGGGGTCTGAAGCTTTCTTT
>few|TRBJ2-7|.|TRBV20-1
CSARGLDRAYEQYF
TGCAGTGCTAGAGGGCTAGACCGAGCCTACGAGCAGTACTTC
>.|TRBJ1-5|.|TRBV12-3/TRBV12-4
CASKAPGRDQPQHF
TGTGCCAGCAAGGCACCGGGGAGGGATCAGCCCCAGCATTTT
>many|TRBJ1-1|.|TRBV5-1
CASSWDMNTEAFF
TGCGCCAGCAGTTGGGACATGAACACTGAAGCTTTCTTT
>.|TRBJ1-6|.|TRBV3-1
CASSQDLWSPLHF
TGTGCCAGCAGCCAAGATCTTTGGTCACCCCTCCACTTT
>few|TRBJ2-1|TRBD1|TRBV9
CASSSSQGYNEQFF
TGTGCCAGCAGCTCATCACAGGGGTACAATGAGCAGTTCTTC
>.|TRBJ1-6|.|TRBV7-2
CASSPNRNSPLHF
TGTGCCAGCAGCCCGAATCGGAATTCACCCCTCCACTTT
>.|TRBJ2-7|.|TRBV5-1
CASSVRINYEQYF
TGCGCCAGCAGTGTCAGAATAAACTACGAGCAGTACTTC
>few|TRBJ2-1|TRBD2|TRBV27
CASSAILAGGPGGEQFF
TGTGCCAGCAGTGCGATTCTAGCGGGGGGGCCAGGAGGCGAGCAGTTCTTC
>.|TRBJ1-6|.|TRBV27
CASSRSGKPFAPLHF
TGTGCCAGCAGTCGATCCGGGAAACCATTCGCACCCCTCCACTTT